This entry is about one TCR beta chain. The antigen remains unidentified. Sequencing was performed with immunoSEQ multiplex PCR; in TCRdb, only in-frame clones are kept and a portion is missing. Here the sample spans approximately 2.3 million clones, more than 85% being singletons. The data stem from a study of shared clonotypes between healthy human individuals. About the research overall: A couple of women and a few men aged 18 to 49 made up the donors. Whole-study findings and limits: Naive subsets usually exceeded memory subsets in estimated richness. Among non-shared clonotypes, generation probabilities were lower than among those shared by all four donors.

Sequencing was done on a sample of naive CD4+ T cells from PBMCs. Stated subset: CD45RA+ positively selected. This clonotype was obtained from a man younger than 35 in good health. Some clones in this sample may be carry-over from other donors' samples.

CDR3 region: CASSPNTGGLSQPQHF. CDR3 bases: TGTGCCAGCAGCCCTAACACAGGGGGCTTGAGTCAGCCCCAGCATTTT. This chain uses TRBV6-6 with TRBJ1-5; 9 bases are a match to TRBD1. CDR3 length: 16 amino acids. CDR1 MNHNY and CDR2 SVGAGI come from the germline V gene (reference sequence). V lost 6 bases, J lost 6 bases, and 12 bases stayed unmatched.